This T cell receptor beta chain comes out of a study of cytomegalovirus exposure and HLA in healthy donors. This clone was recorded a few times. Both 60 Vbeta primers and 13 Jbeta primers went into the PCR. TCRdb's table, derived via immunoSEQ multiplex PCR, lists solely in-frame clones and lacks some. The sample contains 150,000 to 160,000 clones, over 65% of which appear only once. The sequence derives from a man aged 25-45 years in good health and CMV-seronegative. Sequences were obtained from PBMCs.

Here the CDR3 DNA reads TGTGCCAGCAGCCCGGACAGGGTTCGGACCTATAATTCACCCCTCCACTTT. It translates to CASSPDRVRTYNSPLHF. The chain recombines TRBV9 with TRBJ1-6, with 8 bases identical to TRBD1. Trimming at V came to 4 bases and at J to 2 bases, leaving 8 bases not matched to a gene. Per the germline V gene, CDR1 is SGDLS and CDR2 is YYNGEE. This CDR3 spans 17 amino acids. The whole variable domain, filled in from reference TRBV9 and TRBJ1-6, reads DSGVTQTPKHLITATGQRVTLRCSPRSGDLSVYWYQQSLDQGLQFLIQYYNGEERAKGNILERFSAQQFPDLHSELNLSSLELGDSALYFCASSPDRVRTYNSPLHFGNGTRLTVT.